This paragraph reports one T cell receptor (beta chain). Its antigen is unknown. Trimming cost V 2 bases and J 8 bases, with 10 bases left between them. Germline V gene sequence: CDR1 MNHEY, CDR2 SVGAGI. The length of the CDR3 is 14 residues. Genomic DNA per cell subset filled all wells of several immunoSEQ plates. TCRdb's table, derived via immunoSEQ multiplex PCR, lists solely in-frame clones and lacks some. In the table there are 2 million to 2.5 million clones, almost 96% of which are singletons. These data belong to a study of shared clonotypes between healthy human individuals. Study-wide context: The cohort had two women and three men, ages 18 to 49.

Study results and limitations: Compared with memory subsets, naive subsets generally had larger estimated richness. A few donors held around 5% of naive CD4 clonotypes in common.

The source is a man aged 18 to 29 in good health. The V call is TRBV6-5, the J call TRBJ1-6; D is uncertain. Sequencing was performed on naive CD4+ T cells sorted from blood. Subset denoted: CD45RA+ positively selected. The CDR3 is CASSYRVLDSPLHF. The DNA of the CDR3 is TGTGCCAGCAGTTACAGGGTTTTGGATTCACCCCTCCACTTT.